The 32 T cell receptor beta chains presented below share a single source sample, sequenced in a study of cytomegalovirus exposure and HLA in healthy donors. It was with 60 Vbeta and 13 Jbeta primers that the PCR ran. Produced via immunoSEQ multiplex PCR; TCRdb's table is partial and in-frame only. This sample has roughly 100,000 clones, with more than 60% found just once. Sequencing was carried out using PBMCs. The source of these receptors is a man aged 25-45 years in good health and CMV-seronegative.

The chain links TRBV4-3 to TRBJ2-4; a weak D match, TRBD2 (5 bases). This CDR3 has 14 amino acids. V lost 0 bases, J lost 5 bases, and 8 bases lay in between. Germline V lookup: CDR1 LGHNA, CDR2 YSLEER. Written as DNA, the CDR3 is TGCGCCAGCAGCCAAGATATCGGGGAAAACATTCAGTACTTC. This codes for CASSQDIGENIQYF.

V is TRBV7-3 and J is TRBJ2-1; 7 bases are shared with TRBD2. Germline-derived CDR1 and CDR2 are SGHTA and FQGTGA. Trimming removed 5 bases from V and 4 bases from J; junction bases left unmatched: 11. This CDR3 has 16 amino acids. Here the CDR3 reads CASSVNSGVGYNEQFF. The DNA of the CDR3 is TGTGCCAGCAGCGTCAACAGCGGGGTGGGATACAATGAGCAGTTCTTC.

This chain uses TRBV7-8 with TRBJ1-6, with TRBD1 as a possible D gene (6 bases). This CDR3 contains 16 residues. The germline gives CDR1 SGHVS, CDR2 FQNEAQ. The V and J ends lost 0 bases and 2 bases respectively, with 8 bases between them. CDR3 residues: CASSLARQAYNSPLHF. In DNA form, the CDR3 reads TGTGCCAGCAGCTTAGCTAGACAGGCCTATAATTCACCCCTCCACTTT.

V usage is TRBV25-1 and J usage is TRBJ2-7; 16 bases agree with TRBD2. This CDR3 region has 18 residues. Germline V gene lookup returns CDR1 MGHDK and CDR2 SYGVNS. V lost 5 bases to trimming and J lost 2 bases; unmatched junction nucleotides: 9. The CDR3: CASSPHPGTSGRAYEQYF. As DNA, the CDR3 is TGTGCCAGCAGTCCCCACCCGGGGACTAGCGGGAGGGCCTACGAGCAGTACTTC.

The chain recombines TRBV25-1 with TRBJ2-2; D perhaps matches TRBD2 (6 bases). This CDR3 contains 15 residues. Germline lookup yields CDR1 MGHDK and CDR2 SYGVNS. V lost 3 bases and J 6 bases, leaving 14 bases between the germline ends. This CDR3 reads CASSEPRGPPGELFF. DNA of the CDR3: TGTGCCAGCAGTGAGCCGCGGGGTCCTCCCGGGGAGCTGTTTTTT.

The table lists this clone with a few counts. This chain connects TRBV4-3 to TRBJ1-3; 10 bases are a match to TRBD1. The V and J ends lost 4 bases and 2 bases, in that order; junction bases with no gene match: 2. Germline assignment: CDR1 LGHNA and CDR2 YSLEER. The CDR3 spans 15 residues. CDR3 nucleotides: TGCGCCAGCAGCCTGGGACAGGGGCCTGGAAACACCATATATTTT. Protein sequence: CASSLGQGPGNTIYF.

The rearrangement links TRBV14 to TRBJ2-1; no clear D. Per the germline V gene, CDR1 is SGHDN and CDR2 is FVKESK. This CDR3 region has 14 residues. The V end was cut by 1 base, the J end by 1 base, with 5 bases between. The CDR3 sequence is CASSQAVSYNEQFF. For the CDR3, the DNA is TGTGCCAGCAGCCAAGCGGTTTCCTACAATGAGCAGTTCTTC.

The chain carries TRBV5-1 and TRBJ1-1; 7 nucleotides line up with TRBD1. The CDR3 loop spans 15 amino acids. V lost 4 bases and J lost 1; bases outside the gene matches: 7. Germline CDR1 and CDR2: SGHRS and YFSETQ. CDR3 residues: CASSTGDRPNTEAFF. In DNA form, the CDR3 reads TGCGCCAGCAGCACCGGGGACAGACCGAACACTGAAGCTTTCTTT. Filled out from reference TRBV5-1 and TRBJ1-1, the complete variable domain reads KAGVTQTPRYLIKTRGQQVTLSCSPISGHRSVSWYQQTPGQGLQFLFEYFSETQRNKGNFPGRFSGRQFSNSRSEMNVSTLELGDSALYLCASSTGDRPNTEAFFGQGTRLTVV.

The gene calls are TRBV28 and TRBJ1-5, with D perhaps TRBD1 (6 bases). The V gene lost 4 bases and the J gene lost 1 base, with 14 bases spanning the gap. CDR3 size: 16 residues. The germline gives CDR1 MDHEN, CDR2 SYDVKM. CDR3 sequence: CASSSDRPGSNQPQHF. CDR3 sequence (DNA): TGTGCCAGCAGTTCCGACAGGCCGGGGAGCAATCAGCCCCAGCATTTT.

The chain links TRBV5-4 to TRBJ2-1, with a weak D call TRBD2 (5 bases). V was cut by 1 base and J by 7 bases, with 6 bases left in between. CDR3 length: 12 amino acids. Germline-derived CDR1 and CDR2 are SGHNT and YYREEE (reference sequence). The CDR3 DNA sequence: TGTGCCAGCAGCTTGCCGGGGAATGAGCAGTTCTTC. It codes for CASSLPGNEQFF.

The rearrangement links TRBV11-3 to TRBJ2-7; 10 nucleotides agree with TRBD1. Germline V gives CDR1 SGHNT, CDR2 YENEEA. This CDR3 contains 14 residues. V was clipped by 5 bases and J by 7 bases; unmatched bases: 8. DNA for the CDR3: TGTGCCAGCAGCCCATCGACAGGGGGCGGTGAGCAGTACTTC. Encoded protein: CASSPSTGGGEQYF.

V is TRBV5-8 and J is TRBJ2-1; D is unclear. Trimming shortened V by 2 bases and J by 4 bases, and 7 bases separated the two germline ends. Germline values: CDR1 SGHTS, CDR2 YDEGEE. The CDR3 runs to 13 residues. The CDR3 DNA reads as TGTGCCAGCAGCTTCGCGGCGTACAATGAGCAGTTCTTC. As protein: CASSFAAYNEQFF.

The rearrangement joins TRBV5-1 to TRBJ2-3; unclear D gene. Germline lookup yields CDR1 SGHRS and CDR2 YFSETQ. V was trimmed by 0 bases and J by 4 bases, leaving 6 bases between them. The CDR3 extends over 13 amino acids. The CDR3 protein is CASSLGSADTQYF. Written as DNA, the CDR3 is TGCGCCAGCAGCTTGGGCTCGGCAGATACGCAGTATTTT.

CDR3: CASSLRTGDMSNQPQHF. Written as DNA, the CDR3 is TGTGCCAGCAGCCTCCGGACAGGGGATATGAGCAATCAGCCCCAGCATTTT. The chain employs TRBV7-2 and TRBJ1-5, with 9 bases aligning to TRBD1. Trimming at V came to 5 bases and at J to 1 base, leaving 9 bases not matched to a gene. CDR1 and CDR2 from the germline V gene are SGHTA and FQGNSA. This CDR3 comprises 17 residues.

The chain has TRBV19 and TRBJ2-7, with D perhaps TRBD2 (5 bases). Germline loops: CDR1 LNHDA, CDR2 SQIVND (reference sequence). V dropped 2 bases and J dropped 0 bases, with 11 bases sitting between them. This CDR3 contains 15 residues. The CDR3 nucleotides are TGTGCCAGTAGTATATATGGCGGGTCCTCCTACGAGCAGTACTTC. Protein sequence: CASSIYGGSSYEQYF.

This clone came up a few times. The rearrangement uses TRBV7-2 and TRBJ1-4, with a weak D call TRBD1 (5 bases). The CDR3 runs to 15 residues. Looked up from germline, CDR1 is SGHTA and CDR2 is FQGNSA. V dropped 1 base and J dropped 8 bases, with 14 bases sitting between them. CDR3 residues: CASSLVVRRGEKLFF. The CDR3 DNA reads TGTGCCAGCAGCTTAGTTGTTCGGCGGGGGGAAAAACTGTTTTTT.

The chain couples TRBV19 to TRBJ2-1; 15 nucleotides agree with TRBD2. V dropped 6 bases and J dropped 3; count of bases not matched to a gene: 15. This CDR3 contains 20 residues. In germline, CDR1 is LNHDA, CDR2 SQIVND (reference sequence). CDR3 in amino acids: CASSGSPRTSGGAGYNEQFF. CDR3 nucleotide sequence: TGTGCCAGTAGCGGCTCACCGCGGACTAGCGGGGGGGCAGGCTACAATGAGCAGTTCTTC.

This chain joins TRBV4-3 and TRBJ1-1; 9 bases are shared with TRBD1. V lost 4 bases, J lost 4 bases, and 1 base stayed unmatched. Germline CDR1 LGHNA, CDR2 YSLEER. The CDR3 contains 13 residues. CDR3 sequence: CASSPDRGTEAFF. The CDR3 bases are TGCGCCAGCAGCCCGGACAGGGGCACTGAAGCTTTCTTT.

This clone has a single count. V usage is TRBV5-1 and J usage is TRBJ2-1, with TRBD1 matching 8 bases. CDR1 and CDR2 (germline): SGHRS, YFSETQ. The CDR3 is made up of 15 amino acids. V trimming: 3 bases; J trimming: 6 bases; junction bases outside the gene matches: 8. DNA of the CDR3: TGCGCCAGCAGCTCACAGACAGGGGCGAGCAATGAGCAGTTCTTC. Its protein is CASSSQTGASNEQFF.

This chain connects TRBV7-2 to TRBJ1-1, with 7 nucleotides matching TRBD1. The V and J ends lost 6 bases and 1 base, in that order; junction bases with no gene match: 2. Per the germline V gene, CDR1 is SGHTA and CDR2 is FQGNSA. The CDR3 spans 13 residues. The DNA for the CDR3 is TGTGCCAGCAGTTCAGGGGGGAACACTGAAGCTTTCTTT. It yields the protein CASSSGGNTEAFF.

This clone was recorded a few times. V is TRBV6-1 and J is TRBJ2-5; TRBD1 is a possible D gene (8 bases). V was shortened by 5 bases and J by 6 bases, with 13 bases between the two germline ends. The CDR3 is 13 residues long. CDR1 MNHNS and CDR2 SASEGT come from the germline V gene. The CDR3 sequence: CASSLQGGKTQYF. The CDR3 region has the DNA TGTGCCAGCAGTTTACAGGGGGGGAAGACCCAGTACTTC.

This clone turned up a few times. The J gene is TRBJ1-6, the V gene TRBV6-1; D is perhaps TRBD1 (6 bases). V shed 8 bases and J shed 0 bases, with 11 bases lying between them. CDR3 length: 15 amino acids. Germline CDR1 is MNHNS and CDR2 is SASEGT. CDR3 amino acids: CASEGGSSYNSPLHF. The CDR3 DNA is TGTGCCAGCGAGGGGGGGAGCTCCTATAATTCACCCCTCCACTTT.

The CDR3 here is CASSLEGQRYEQYF. The CDR3 DNA is TGTGCCAGCAGCTTGGAAGGACAGCGCTACGAGCAGTACTTC. The chain is built from TRBV5-5 and TRBJ2-7; weak D call: TRBD1 (6 bases). The CDR3 totals 14 residues. V was clipped by 0 bases and J by 3 bases, with 10 bases between them. From germline, CDR1 is SGHKS and CDR2 YYEKEE (reference sequence).

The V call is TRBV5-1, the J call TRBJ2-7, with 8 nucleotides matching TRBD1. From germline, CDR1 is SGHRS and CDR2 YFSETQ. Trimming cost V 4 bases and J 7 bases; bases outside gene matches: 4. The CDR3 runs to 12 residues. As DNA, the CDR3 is TGCGCCAGCAGCCAGGGGGCCCGGGAGCAGTACTTC. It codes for CASSQGAREQYF.

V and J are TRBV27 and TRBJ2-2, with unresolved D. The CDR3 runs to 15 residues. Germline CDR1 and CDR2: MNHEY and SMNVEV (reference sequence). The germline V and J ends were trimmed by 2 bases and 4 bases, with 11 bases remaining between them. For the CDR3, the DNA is TGTGCCAGCAGTTTAGTCTACACAGCCACCGGGGAGCTGTTTTTT. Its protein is CASSLVYTATGELFF.

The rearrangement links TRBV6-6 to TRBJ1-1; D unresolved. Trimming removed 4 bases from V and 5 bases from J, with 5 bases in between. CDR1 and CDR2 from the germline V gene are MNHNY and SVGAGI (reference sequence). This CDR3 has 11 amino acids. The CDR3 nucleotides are TGTGCCAGCAGTTCGGGTACTGAAGCTTTCTTT. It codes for CASSSGTEAFF.

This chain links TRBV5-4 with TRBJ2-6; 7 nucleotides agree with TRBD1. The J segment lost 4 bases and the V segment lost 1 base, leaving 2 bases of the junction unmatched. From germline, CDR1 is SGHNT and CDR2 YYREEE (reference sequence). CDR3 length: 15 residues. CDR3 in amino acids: CASSLKGAGANVLTF. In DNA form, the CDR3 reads TGTGCCAGCAGCTTGAAGGGGGCAGGGGCCAACGTCCTGACTTTC.

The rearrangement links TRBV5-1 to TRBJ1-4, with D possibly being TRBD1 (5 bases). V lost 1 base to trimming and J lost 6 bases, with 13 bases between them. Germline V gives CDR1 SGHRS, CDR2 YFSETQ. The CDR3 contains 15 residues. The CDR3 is CASSLTGEGDEKLFF. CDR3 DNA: TGCGCCAGCAGCTTGACGGGGGAGGGTGATGAAAAACTGTTTTTT.

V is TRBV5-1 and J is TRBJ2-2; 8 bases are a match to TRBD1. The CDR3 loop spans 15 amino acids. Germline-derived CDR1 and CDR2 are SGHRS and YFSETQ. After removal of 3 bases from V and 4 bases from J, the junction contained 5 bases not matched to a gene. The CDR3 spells CASSSLGQGTGELFF. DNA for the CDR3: TGCGCCAGCAGCTCGCTAGGACAGGGCACCGGGGAGCTGTTTTTT.

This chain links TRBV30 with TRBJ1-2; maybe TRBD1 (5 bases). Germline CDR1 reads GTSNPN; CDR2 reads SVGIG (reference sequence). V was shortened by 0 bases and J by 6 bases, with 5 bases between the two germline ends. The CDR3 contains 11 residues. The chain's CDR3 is CAWSVGHGYTF. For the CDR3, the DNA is TGTGCCTGGAGTGTGGGGCATGGCTACACCTTC.

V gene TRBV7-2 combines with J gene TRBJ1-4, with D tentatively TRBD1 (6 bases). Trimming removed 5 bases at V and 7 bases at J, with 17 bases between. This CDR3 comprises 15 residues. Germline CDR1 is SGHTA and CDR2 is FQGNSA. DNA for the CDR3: TGTGCCAGCAGCAACAGGGAAGGCTGGGGTGAAAAACTGTTTTTT. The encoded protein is CASSNREGWGEKLFF.

The CDR3 coding sequence is TGCGCCAGCAGCGACTACCGGGATCCCCCGGATACGCAGTATTTT. Translated, it gives CASSDYRDPPDTQYF. The chain combines TRBV4-1 with TRBJ2-3; D may be TRBD2 (5 bases). The CDR3 is 15 residues long. Germline V gives CDR1 MGHRA, CDR2 YSYEKL. The germline V and J ends were trimmed by 5 bases and 6 bases, with 18 bases remaining between them.